The 13 T cell receptor beta chains given below trace back to one sample, sequenced in a study of T cells in Graves' hyperthyroidism and ophthalmopathy. TCR beta CDR3 region amplification was performed from RNA transcripts. HTBI primers were the set used in a first-round RT-PCR of the TCR CDR3. TCRdb used MiXCR to reprocess the multiplex PCR reads, holding one entry per CDR3 protein. The table has about 680,000 distinct CDR3 sequences, approximately 36% seen once. The sample consisted of blood. The receptors shown here come from a woman in her forties with Graves' hyperthyroidism.

This clonotype was seen repeatedly, ten times or more. The genes are TRBV15 and TRBJ1-6, with D possibly matching TRBD1 (6 bases). This CDR3 has 16 amino acids. CDR1 LNHNV and CDR2 YYDKDF come from the germline V gene (reference sequence). V was cut by 2 bases and J by 9 bases, with 17 bases left in between. The CDR3 protein is CATSRPAGRGVSPLHF. CDR3 nucleotides: TGTGCCACCAGCAGACCCGCAGGGAGGGGGGTTTCACCCCTCCACTTT.

This clonotype was seen ten or more times. This sequence joins TRBV7-2 and TRBJ2-5; 12 bases are a match to TRBD1. The CDR3 is 16 amino acids. The V and J ends lost 0 bases and 5 bases, in that order; junction bases with no gene match: 4. CDR1 SGHTA and CDR2 FQGNSA come from the germline V gene. The CDR3 here is CASSLARDRGLETQYF. Here the CDR3 DNA reads TGTGCCAGCAGCTTAGCAAGGGACAGGGGGCTGGAGACCCAGTACTTC.

This clonotype has a count of ten or more. This chain links TRBV13 with TRBJ1-3, with 9 bases that match TRBD1. Germline CDR1 reads PRHDT; CDR2 reads FYEKMQ (reference sequence). This CDR3 comprises 15 residues. V dropped 5 bases and J dropped 3; count of bases not matched to a gene: 5. The DNA for the CDR3 is TGTGCCAGCAGCCCTGGACAGGGGTTTGGAAACACCATATATTTT. Translated: CASSPGQGFGNTIYF.

The V and J genes are TRBV7-2 and TRBJ2-7; possibly TRBD1 for D (6 bases). This CDR3 region has 13 residues. Trimming left V 8 bases short and J 3 bases short, with 14 bases between. Germline V lookup: CDR1 SGHTA, CDR2 FQGNSA. The CDR3 region has the DNA TGTGCCAGCGGCCGGGACACCTTCTACGAGCAGTACTTC. It translates to CASGRDTFYEQYF. Full variable domain (outside the CDR3, taken from reference TRBV7-2 and TRBJ2-7): GAGVSQSPSNKVTEKGKDVELRCDPISGHTALYWYRQSLGQGLEFLIYFQGNSAPDKSGLPSDRFSAERTGGSVSTLTIQRTQQEDSAVYLCASGRDTFYEQYFGPGTRLTVT.

The V call is TRBV11-2, the J call TRBJ2-2; 11 bases agree with TRBD1. The ends lost 5 bases at V and 4 bases at J; junction bases unmatched: 3. The CDR3 is 15 amino acids. CDR1 SGHAT and CDR2 FQNNGV come from the germline V gene. DNA of the CDR3: TGTGCCAGCAGCCGGGGACAGGGGGTCACCGGGGAGCTGTTTTTT. Its translation: CASSRGQGVTGELFF.

This clonotype was picked up a small number of times. J is TRBJ2-7 and V is TRBV7-2; TRBD1 aligns across 9 bases. Trimming at V came to 6 bases and at J to 4 bases, leaving 16 bases not matched to a gene. The CDR3 sequence is 17 residues long. From germline, CDR1 is SGHTA and CDR2 FQGNSA. The CDR3 nucleotides read TGTGCCAGCAGTTACTCAAGTACCGGGACAGGGAGTTACGAGCAGTACTTC. It translates to CASSYSSTGTGSYEQYF.

This clonotype was seen at least ten times. J is TRBJ2-7 and V is TRBV19; D uncertain. V was shortened by 3 bases and J by 6 bases, with 15 bases between the two germline ends. The CDR3 runs to 14 residues. Germline loops: CDR1 LNHDA, CDR2 SQIVND (reference sequence). The CDR3, as DNA: TGTGCCAGTAGTATCGTCGGCCTACGGGCCGAGCAGTACTTC. Residues: CASSIVGLRAEQYF. Full variable domain (rest looked up from reference TRBV19 and TRBJ2-7): DGGITQSPKYLFRKEGQNVTLSCEQNLNHDAMYWYRQDPGQGLRLIYYSQIVNDFQKGDIAEGYSVSREKKESFPLTVTSAQKNPTAFYLCASSIVGLRAEQYFGPGTRLTVT.

This chain connects TRBV6-1 to TRBJ2-5, with D unresolved. CDR1 and CDR2 (germline): MNHNS, SASEGT. There are 14 residues in the CDR3. Trimming stripped 5 bases from V and 4 bases from J, with 14 bases between. CDR3 DNA: TGTGCCAGCAGTTACTCGTCCCGCGGAGAGACCCAGTACTTC. Its translation: CASSYSSRGETQYF.

This clonotype was observed many times. The chain combines TRBV5-4 with TRBJ1-1; a weak D match, TRBD1 (6 bases). Germline V gene lookup returns CDR1 SGHNT and CDR2 YYREEE (reference sequence). V was trimmed by 5 bases and J by 1 base, leaving 15 bases between them. The CDR3 sequence is 15 residues long. This CDR3 reads CASRVGGAGNTEAFF. In DNA, the CDR3 is TGTGCCAGCAGAGTGGGGGGGGCCGGGAACACTGAAGCTTTCTTT.

The chain recombines TRBV4-2 with TRBJ1-2, with D uncertain. Germline V gene sequence: CDR1 LGHNA, CDR2 YNFKEQ. The germline V and J ends were trimmed by 1 base and 3 bases, with 12 bases remaining between them. The CDR3 loop spans 15 amino acids. The CDR3 here is CASSQGHEVDYGYTF. Written as DNA, the CDR3 is TGTGCCAGCAGCCAAGGTCACGAGGTTGACTATGGCTACACCTTC.

For this clonotype: A much more abundant neighbour one base away suggests this may be a read error. Lacking the conserved final phenylalanine or tryptophan, this CDR3 likely reflects a read error. The J gene is TRBJ2-7, the V gene TRBV14; weak D call: TRBD1 (6 bases). Per the germline V gene, CDR1 is SGHDN and CDR2 is FVKESK. V was cut by 4 bases and J by 5 bases, with 12 bases left in between. This CDR3 region has 13 residues. This chain's CDR3 is CASSLAGVHEQYL. The CDR3 bases are TGTGCCAGCAGCCTAGCAGGGGTGCACGAGCAGTACCTC.

The genes are TRBV20-1 and TRBJ2-2; tentative D call: TRBD2 (5 bases). Trimming took 4 bases from V and 6 from J, leaving 12 bases between them. Germline V gives CDR1 DFQATT, CDR2 SNEGSKA (reference sequence). This CDR3 is built from 13 residues. CDR3 protein: CSAKPWEPGELFF. In DNA, the CDR3 is TGCAGTGCTAAACCGTGGGAGCCCGGGGAGCTGTTTTTT.

This clonotype was recorded a few times. The V call is TRBV20-1, the J call TRBJ2-7, with D unclear. This CDR3 spans 16 amino acids. The V gene's germline CDR1 is DFQATT and CDR2 SNEGSKA (reference sequence). V lost 1 base, J lost 2 bases, and 18 bases lay in between. The CDR3 sequence is CSARGLPQRPPYEQYF. The CDR3 coding sequence is TGCAGTGCTAGAGGCCTTCCACAGCGACCTCCCTACGAGCAGTACTTC.